This is a list of T cell receptor beta chains from one sample in a study of blood T cell repertoires in COVID-19. The table came from immunoSEQ multiplex PCR; TCRdb's copy has only in-frame clones and leaves some out. Of thousands of clones in the sample, roughly 84% were seen once. Sequencing was done on a sample of peripheral blood. Receptors originate from a human donor in a cohort sampled during active COVID-19. Each CDR3 is given with its conserved first and last residue. Each record gives: V gene, J gene, CDR3 protein.

>TRBV27|TRBJ2-6
CASSLWLSGANVLTF
>TRBV6-6|TRBJ2-5
CASSYSTGARETQYF
>TRBV29-1|TRBJ1-2
CSVVWDRGNYGYTF
>TRBV19|TRBJ2-7
CATSPRGGEQYF
>TRBV6-6|TRBJ1-6
CASSRDRALGNSPLHF
>TRBV6-4|TRBJ2-3
CASSDRPHGGERADTQYF
>TRBV5-6|TRBJ1-5
CASSWAGSNQPQHF
>TRBV25-1|TRBJ2-7
CASSDDGIFYEQYF
>TRBV19|TRBJ1-1
CASSLGTQNTEAFF
>TRBV5-1|TRBJ1-6
CASSEVGALYNSPLHF
>TRBV6-2/TRBV6-3|TRBJ1-2
CASSSRTGGFGYTF
>TRBV7-2|TRBJ2-3
CASSLAATSGSDTQYF
>TRBV5-1|TRBJ1-2
CASTPRGDGTNYGYTF
>TRBV10-2|TRBJ2-7
CASSQTGIYEQYF
>TRBV2|TRBJ2-5
CASRPGLAGETQYF
>TRBV5-6|TRBJ2-3
CASSPDRGVDTQYF
>TRBV7-2|TRBJ2-4
CASSLSAVKNIQYF
>TRBV6-5|TRBJ2-5
CASSGTGGIGETQYF
>TRBV19|TRBJ1-1
CASTNRDRVREAFF
>TRBV5-4|TRBJ2-7
CASTQGMGQGTSEQYF
>TRBV24-1|TRBJ2-5
CATSDLQGGTSQETQYF
>TRBV3-1/TRBV3-2|TRBJ2-7
CASSLTGERYEQYF
>TRBV6-2/TRBV6-3|TRBJ2-3
CASSYSTERGGLTDTQYF
>TRBV7-9|TRBJ1-2
CASSSAGTDYGYTF
>TRBV5-6|TRBJ2-6
CASSLRLSGANVLTF
>TRBV19|TRBJ1-6
CASSSGVRTNSPLHF
>TRBV5-6|TRBJ2-5
CASRGVGETQYF
>TRBV4-2|TRBJ2-5
CASSQGAGAGETQYF
>TRBV28|TRBJ2-4
CASSSGFTGNIQYF
>TRBV10-1|TRBJ1-5
CASSADRQPQHF
>TRBV11-2|TRBJ1-5
CASSSGSGQGHQPQHF
>TRBV12-3/TRBV12-4|TRBJ1-2
CATLGQGGYGYTF
>TRBV4-2|TRBJ2-1
CASSLRLAGASPTSSYNEQFF
>TRBV7-9|TRBJ2-6
CASSQDRAGANVLTF
>TRBV7-2|TRBJ2-7
CASSPGYEQYF
>TRBV18|TRBJ1-2
CASSPQEGRNYGYTF
>TRBV28|TRBJ2-7
CASSRTGFSYEQYF
>TRBV28|TRBJ1-4
CASSRTGEKRATNEKLFF
>TRBV19|TRBJ1-5
CASSTGKRQPQHF
>TRBV6-5|TRBJ1-5
CASSRDRVNQPQHF
>TRBV23-1|TRBJ2-7
CASPSRRGAYEQYF
>TRBV30|TRBJ2-7
CAWSLTGSHEQYF
>TRBV12-3/TRBV12-4|TRBJ2-5
CASSFRGQETQYF
>TRBV7-6|TRBJ2-2
CASSLFRTGELGGELFF
>TRBV7-9|TRBJ2-7
CASNEQGYEQYF
>TRBV7-2|TRBJ1-3
CASSAGQGSADTIYF
>TRBV6-5|TRBJ2-3
CASRLDRGSTDTQYF
>TRBV19|TRBJ1-6
CASRGQASSYNSPLHF
>TRBV7-9|TRBJ2-2
CASSLAETGPSELFF
>TRBV6-2/TRBV6-3|TRBJ2-3
CASSSLPSGGPTDTQYF
>TRBV27|TRBJ1-1
CASRQATEAFF
>TRBV18|TRBJ2-1
CASSPPISTSGGPWYEQFF
>TRBV4-1|TRBJ2-5
CASSLQPQASGGRQETQYF
>TRBV5-1|TRBJ2-7
CASSLELGRPYEQYF
>TRBV19|TRBJ1-3
CASSRDISSGNTIYF
>TRBV7-9|TRBJ2-7
CASSLRPGYEQYF
>TRBV6-5|TRBJ1-2
CASSGTVPGYTF
>TRBV30|TRBJ2-1
CAWSEGSGGKFF
>TRBV4-2|TRBJ1-1
CASSQGTTPWNTEAFF
>TRBV3-1/TRBV3-2|TRBJ2-3
CASSLRYGRGGLLSPDTQYF